The T cell receptor (beta chain) under discussion was sequenced for a study of early stage breast cancer tumors. About the study: ER+/PR+/HER2- status applied to about 75% of the 16 invasive breast tumors. Invasive lobular carcinomas made up about 30% of the 12 ER+/PR+/HER2- tumors.

As for this clone: The antigen remains unidentified.

Points from the study as a whole: Blood repertoires resembled normal breast more than tumor. Enriched TCRB sequences shared across patients were mostly commonly generated sequences.

Generated by immunoSEQ multiplex PCR, the TCRdb table keeps only in-frame clones and is missing some. The sample lists about 53,000 clones, about 90% occurring once. V shed 0 bases, J shed 5 bases, and the junction held 2 bases outside the gene matches. The CDR3 is 15 residues long. Per germline, CDR1 SGHRS and CDR2 YFSETQ. Sequenced sample: blood. The receptor's source is a person aged 70 to 85 with breast cancer. The chain couples TRBV5-1 to TRBJ2-7, with 13 bases fitting TRBD2. For the CDR3, the DNA is TGCGCCAGCAGCTTGGGGACTAGCGGGGGCCACGAGCAGTACTTC. Amino acids: CASSLGTSGGHEQYF.